This section outlines one TCR beta chain sequence together with its context. The record originates from a study of blood T cells in healthy people across ages. Through a sample-barcoded 5' primer and a J-beta primer mix, a second PCR was run for roughly 7 to 12 cycles. TCRdb used MiXCR to reprocess the 5' RACE reads, holding one entry per CDR3 protein. The sample lists some 1 million distinct CDR3 sequences, 45% occurring once. Germline assignment: CDR1 LGHDT and CDR2 YNNKEL (reference sequence). Trimming left V 4 bases short and J 1 base short, with 10 bases between. The CDR3 covers 14 residues. The sequencing input was blood. This chain joins TRBV3-1 and TRBJ1-2, with a weak D call TRBD1 (6 bases). The source of this sequence is a woman in her sixties or seventies in good health. The CDR3 DNA sequence: TGTGCCAGCAGCCCGGGGGGGCTTAACTATGGCTACACCTTC. As protein: CASSPGGLNYGYTF. Variable domain in full (rest from reference TRBV3-1 and TRBJ1-2): DTAVSQTPKYLVTQMGNDKSIKCEQNLGHDTMYWYKQDSKKFLKIMFSYNNKELIINETVPNRFSPKSPDKAHLNLHINSLELGDSAVYFCASSPGGLNYGYTFGSGTRLTVV.